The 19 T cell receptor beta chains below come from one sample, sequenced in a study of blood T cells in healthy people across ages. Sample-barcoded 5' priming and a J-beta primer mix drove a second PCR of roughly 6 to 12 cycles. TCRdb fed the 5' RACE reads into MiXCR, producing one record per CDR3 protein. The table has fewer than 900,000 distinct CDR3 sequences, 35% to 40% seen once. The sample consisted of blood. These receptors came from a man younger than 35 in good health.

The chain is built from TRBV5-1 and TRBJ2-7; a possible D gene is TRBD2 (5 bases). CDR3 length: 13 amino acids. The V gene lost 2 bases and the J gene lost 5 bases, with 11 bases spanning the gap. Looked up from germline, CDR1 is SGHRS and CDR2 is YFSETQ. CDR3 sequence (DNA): TGCGCCAGCAGCTTATCGACTAACGACGAGCAGTACTTC. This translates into CASSLSTNDEQYF.

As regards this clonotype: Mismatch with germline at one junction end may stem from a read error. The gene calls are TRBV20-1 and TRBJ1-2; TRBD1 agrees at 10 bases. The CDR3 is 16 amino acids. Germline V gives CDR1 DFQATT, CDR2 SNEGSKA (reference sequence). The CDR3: CSAGPGTGDYSYGYNF. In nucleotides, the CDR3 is TGCAGTGCTGGTCCCGGGACAGGGGACTATAGCTATGGCTACAACTTC.

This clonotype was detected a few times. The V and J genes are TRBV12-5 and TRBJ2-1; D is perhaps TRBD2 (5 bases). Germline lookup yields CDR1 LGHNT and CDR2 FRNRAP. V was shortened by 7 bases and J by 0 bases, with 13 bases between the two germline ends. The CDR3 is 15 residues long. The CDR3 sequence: CASEKRRSSYNEQFF. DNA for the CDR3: TGTGCTAGTGAGAAGCGGCGGAGCTCCTACAATGAGCAGTTCTTC.

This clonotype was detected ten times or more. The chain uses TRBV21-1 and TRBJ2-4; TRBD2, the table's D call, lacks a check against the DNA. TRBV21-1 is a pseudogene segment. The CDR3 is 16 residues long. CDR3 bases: TGTGCCAGCAGCAAAGGGGGAGGCTTGGCCAAAAACATTCAGTACTTC. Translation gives CASSKGGGLAKNIQYF.

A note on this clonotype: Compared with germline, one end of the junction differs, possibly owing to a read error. The CDR3 here is CAASSDYSGGLDEQFF. Here the CDR3 DNA reads TGTGCCGCCAGCAGCGATTATAGCGGGGGGTTGGATGAGCAGTTCTTC. The V gene is TRBV15, the J gene TRBJ2-1; TRBD2 agrees at 10 bases. CDR3 length equals 16 residues. Germline values: CDR1 LNHNV, CDR2 YYDKDF (reference sequence).

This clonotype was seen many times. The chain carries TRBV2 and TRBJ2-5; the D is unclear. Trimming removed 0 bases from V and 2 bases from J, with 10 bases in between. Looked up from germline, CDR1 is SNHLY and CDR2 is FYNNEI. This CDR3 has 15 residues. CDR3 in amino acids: CASSEAGNPQETQYF. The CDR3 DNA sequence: TGTGCCAGCAGTGAAGCGGGGAATCCTCAAGAGACCCAGTACTTC.

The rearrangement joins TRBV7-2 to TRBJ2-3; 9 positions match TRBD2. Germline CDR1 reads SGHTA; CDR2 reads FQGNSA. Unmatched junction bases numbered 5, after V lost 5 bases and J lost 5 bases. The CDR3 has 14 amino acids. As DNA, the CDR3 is TGTGCCAGCAGCCCCGGACTAGCGATAGATACGCAGTATTTT. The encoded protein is CASSPGLAIDTQYF.

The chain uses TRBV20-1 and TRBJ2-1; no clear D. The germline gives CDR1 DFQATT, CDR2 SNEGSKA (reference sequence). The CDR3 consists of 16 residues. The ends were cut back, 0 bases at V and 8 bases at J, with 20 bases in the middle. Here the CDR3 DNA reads TGCAGTGCTAGAGACCCCTGGGGATTTAAAGGCGATGAGCAGTTCTTC. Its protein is CSARDPWGFKGDEQFF.

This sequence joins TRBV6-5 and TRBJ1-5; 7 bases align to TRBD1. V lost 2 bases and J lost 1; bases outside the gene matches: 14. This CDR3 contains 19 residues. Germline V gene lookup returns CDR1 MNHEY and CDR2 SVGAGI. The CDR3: CASSYLTGTEGWSNQPQHF. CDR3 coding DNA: TGTGCCAGCAGTTACCTGACAGGGACGGAGGGTTGGAGCAATCAGCCCCAGCATTTT.

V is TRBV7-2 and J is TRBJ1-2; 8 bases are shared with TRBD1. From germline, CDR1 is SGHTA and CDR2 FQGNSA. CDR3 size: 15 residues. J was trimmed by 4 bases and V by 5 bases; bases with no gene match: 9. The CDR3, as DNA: TGTGCCAGCAGCGTGGACAGGGATCCTACCTATGGCTACACCTTC. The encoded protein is CASSVDRDPTYGYTF.

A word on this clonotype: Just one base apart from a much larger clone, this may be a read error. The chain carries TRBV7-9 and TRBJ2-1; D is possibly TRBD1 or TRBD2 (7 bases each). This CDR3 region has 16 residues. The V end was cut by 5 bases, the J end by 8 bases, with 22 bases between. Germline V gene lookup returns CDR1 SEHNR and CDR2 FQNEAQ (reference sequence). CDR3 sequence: CASSPGGTTRYDEQFF. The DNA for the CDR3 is TGTGCCAGCAGCCCAGGGGGGACTACCCGATACGATGAGCAGTTCTTC.

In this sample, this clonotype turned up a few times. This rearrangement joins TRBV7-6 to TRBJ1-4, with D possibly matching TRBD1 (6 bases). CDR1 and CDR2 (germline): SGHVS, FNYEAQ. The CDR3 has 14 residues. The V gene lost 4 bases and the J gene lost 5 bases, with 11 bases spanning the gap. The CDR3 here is CASSYDGTNEKLFF. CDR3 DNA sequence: TGTGCCAGCAGCTACGACGGGACAAATGAAAAACTGTTTTTT.

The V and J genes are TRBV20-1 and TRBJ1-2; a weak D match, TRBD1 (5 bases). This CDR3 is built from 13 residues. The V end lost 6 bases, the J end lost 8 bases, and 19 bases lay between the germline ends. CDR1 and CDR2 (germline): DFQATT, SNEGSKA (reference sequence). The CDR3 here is CSAWRETVGGYTF. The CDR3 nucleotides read TGCAGTGCGTGGAGGGAGACAGTGGGCGGCTACACCTTC.

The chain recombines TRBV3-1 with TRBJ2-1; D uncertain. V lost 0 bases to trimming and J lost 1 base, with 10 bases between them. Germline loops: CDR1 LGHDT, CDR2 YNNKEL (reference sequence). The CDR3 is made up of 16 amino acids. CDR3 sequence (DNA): TGTGCCAGCAGCCAAGAGGCAGGAGCATCCTACAATGAGCAGTTCTTC. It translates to CASSQEAGASYNEQFF.

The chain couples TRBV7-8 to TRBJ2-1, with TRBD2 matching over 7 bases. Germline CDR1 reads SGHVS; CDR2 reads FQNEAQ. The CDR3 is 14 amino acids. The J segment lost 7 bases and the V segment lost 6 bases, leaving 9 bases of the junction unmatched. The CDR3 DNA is TGTGCCAGCAGTCTGGGGGGGACCAGGAATGAGCAGTTCTTC. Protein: CASSLGGTRNEQFF.

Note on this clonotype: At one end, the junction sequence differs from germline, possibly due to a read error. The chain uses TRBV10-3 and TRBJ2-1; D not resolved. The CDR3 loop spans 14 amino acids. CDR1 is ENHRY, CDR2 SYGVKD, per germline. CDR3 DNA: TGTGCCACCTTCAACCAGGCAGTACACAATGAGCGGTTCTTC. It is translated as CATFNQAVHNERFF.

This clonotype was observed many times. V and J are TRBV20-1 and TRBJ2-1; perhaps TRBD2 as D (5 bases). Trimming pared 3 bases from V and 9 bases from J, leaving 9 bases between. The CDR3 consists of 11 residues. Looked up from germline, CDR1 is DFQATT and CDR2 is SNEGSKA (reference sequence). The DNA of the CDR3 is TGCAGTGCTAGGGACTGGATTGAGCAGTTCTTC. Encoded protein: CSARDWIEQFF.

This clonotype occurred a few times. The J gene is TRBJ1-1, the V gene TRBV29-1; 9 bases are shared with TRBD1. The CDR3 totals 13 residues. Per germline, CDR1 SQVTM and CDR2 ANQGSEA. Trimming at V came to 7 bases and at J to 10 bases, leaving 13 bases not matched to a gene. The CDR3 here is CSALGDRALTAFF. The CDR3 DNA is TGCAGCGCCCTTGGGGACAGGGCCCTTACAGCTTTCTTT.

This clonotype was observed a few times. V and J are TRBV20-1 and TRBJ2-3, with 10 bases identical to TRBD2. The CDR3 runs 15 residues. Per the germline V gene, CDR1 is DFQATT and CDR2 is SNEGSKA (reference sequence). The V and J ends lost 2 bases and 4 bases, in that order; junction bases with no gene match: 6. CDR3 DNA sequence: TGCAGTGCTAGAAGACTAGCGGGTATCCCAGATACGCAGTATTTT. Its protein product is CSARRLAGIPDTQYF.